A single sample is the source of the 8 T cell receptor beta chains below, sequenced in a study of cytomegalovirus exposure and HLA in healthy donors. Vbeta (60) and Jbeta (13) primers were used in the PCR. Repertoires were generated with immunoSEQ multiplex PCR, while TCRdb's copy carries only in-frame clones and drops some. The sample holds about 120,000 clones; approximately 81% are singletons and the top ten take 4% to 5.5%. What was sequenced was PBMCs. These receptors all come from a man aged 30 to 39 in good health and CMV-seropositive.

The chain joins TRBV7-3 to TRBJ2-2; a possible D gene is TRBD2 (6 bases). The CDR3 extends over 15 amino acids. V lost 0 bases, J lost 3 bases, and 8 bases lay in between. Germline values: CDR1 SGHTA, CDR2 FQGTGA. The CDR3, as DNA: TGTGCCAGCAGCTTAACGGGGACTGACACCGGGGAGCTGTTTTTT. Protein sequence: CASSLTGTDTGELFF.

The chain has TRBV28 and TRBJ2-7; possible D gene TRBD1, 5 bases. The CDR3 has 13 residues. Germline V CDR1 and CDR2: MDHEN, SYDVKM. Trimming took off 8 bases at V and 2 bases at J, with 13 bases between the two ends. CDR3 nucleotide sequence: TGTGCCAGCGAGGCAGGGAAGACCTACGAGCAGTACTTC. This encodes CASEAGKTYEQYF.

The chain recombines TRBV28 with TRBJ2-4; the D gene is possibly TRBD1 (6 bases). Per germline, CDR1 MDHEN and CDR2 SYDVKM. CDR3 size: 15 residues. V was pared by 6 bases and J by 9 bases, with 21 bases between. DNA of the CDR3: TGTGCCAGCAGGGACGCGGACAGAACAGGGAGCATTCAGTACTTC. It codes for CASRDADRTGSIQYF.

The V gene is TRBV7-2, the J gene TRBJ2-3; TRBD1 agrees at 7 bases. V shed 2 bases, J shed 1 base, and the junction held 3 bases outside the gene matches. The length of the CDR3 is 15 residues. CDR1 and CDR2 from the germline V gene are SGHTA and FQGNSA. In DNA, the CDR3 is TGTGCCAGCAGCTTACACAGGGGTGGCACAGATACGCAGTATTTT. Residues: CASSLHRGGTDTQYF.

This chain connects TRBV7-2 to TRBJ2-2; 7 positions match TRBD2. The CDR3 spans 18 residues. From germline, CDR1 is SGHTA and CDR2 FQGNSA. Trimming at V came to 1 base and at J to 2 bases, leaving 10 bases not matched to a gene. The CDR3 DNA reads TGTGCCAGCAGCTTAGTGTGGGGAGGGGCTTTTAACACCGGGGAGCTGTTTTTT. Amino acids: CASSLVWGGAFNTGELFF.

The rearrangement uses TRBV27 and TRBJ1-4, with D possibly matching TRBD1 (6 bases). Per the germline V gene, CDR1 is MNHEY and CDR2 is SMNVEV (reference sequence). This CDR3 is 14 amino acids long. The V end lost 5 bases, the J end lost 3 bases, and 10 bases lay between the germline ends. The CDR3 DNA follows: TGTGCCAGCAGTCAGACAGGTTCTAATGAAAAACTGTTTTTT. It is translated as CASSQTGSNEKLFF.

A word on this clone: One junction end does not reproduce the germline sequence, and a read error may be involved. The chain has TRBV6-4 and TRBJ2-1; TRBD2 matches 13 bases. Germline V gene sequence: CDR1 MRHNA, CDR2 SNTAGT. CDR3 length equals 16 residues. The CDR3 DNA sequence: TGTGCCGGCAGCCGCGACCCGGGACTAGCGGGGAATGAGCAGTTCTTC. Its protein product is CAGSRDPGLAGNEQFF.

This clone was observed a few times. The CDR3 protein is CSVRLASSDTQYF. The CDR3 DNA reads as TGCAGCGTTCGCCTAGCCTCGTCAGATACGCAGTATTTT. The gene calls are TRBV29-1 and TRBJ2-3; D perhaps matches TRBD2 (5 bases). With 5 bases removed from V and 4 bases from J, the gap between germline ends came to 13 bases. Per the germline V gene, CDR1 is SQVTM and CDR2 is ANQGSEA. The CDR3 length is 13 residues.